A single sample is the source of the 6 T cell receptor beta chains below, sequenced in a study of cytomegalovirus exposure and HLA in healthy donors. In the PCR, 60 Vbeta and 13 Jbeta primers were used. Profiling relied on immunoSEQ multiplex PCR, and the TCRdb table lists in-frame clones only, not all of them. The data contain about 140,000 clones, 80% of them singletons. The sequenced sample was PBMCs. These receptors were collected from a middle-aged woman in good health and CMV-seronegative.

The rearrangement uses TRBV7-8 and TRBJ1-5, with a weak D call TRBD1 (5 bases). The CDR3 consists of 16 residues. Trimming cost V 7 bases and J 4 bases, with 20 bases left between them. From germline, CDR1 is SGHVS and CDR2 FQNEAQ. The CDR3 DNA follows: TGTGCCAGCACCCAACGGAGGGGACGATGGAATCAGCCCCAGCATTTT. It is translated as CASTQRRGRWNQPQHF.

The chain carries TRBV10-3 and TRBJ2-2, with 16 bases fitting TRBD2. From germline, CDR1 is ENHRY and CDR2 SYGVKD. This CDR3 is built from 17 residues. Trimming took 8 bases from V and 4 from J; bases not matched to a gene: 7. The CDR3 DNA reads as TGTGCCATCTCGCCGGGACTAGCGGGGGGGGGCACCGGGGAGCTGTTTTTT. It encodes CAISPGLAGGGTGELFF.

The rearrangement uses TRBV4-1 and TRBJ1-6, with D possibly being TRBD1 (6 bases). The V gene's germline CDR1 is MGHRA and CDR2 YSYEKL. There are 16 residues in the CDR3. Trimming removed 1 base at V and 7 bases at J, with 14 bases between. The CDR3 region is CASSQGLQGLNSPLHF. The CDR3 DNA follows: TGCGCCAGCAGCCAAGGTTTACAGGGATTAAATTCACCCCTCCACTTT.

The chain recombines TRBV30 with TRBJ2-3, with D perhaps TRBD2 (5 bases). The CDR3 loop spans 13 amino acids. Trimming pared 0 bases from V and 7 bases from J, leaving 11 bases between. The V gene's germline CDR1 is GTSNPN and CDR2 SVGIG (reference sequence). The DNA of the CDR3 is TGTGCCTGGAGTGTACGTGAGGGAAATACGCAGTATTTT. This gives the protein CAWSVREGNTQYF.

A remark on this clone: At one boundary the junction diverges from the germline segment, which might be a read error. This chain uses TRBV7-9 with TRBJ2-2, with 8 bases lining up with TRBD1. CDR3 length equals 18 residues. Germline assignment: CDR1 SEHNR and CDR2 FQNEAQ (reference sequence). The CDR3 nucleotides read TGTTCCAGCAGCCTAAGGGCCCTGCAGGGGGCGTCCACCGGGGAGCTGTTTTTT. It translates to CSSSLRALQGASTGELFF.

Points on this clone: The junction departs from the called germline gene at one end, perhaps through a read error. This chain uses TRBV6-1 with TRBJ2-5; 13 bases map to TRBD2. The germline gives CDR1 MNHNS, CDR2 SASEGT. The CDR3 runs to 18 residues. The CDR3 reads CASREGRLAGGSQETQYF. The CDR3 nucleotides read TGTGCCAGCAGGGAAGGGCGACTAGCGGGAGGAAGCCAAGAGACCCAGTACTTC.